These T cell receptor beta chains were read from a single sample in a study of Tregs in tolerant kidney transplant recipients. Sequencing was performed with immunoSEQ multiplex PCR; in TCRdb, only in-frame clones are kept and a portion is missing. The table lists under 50,000 clones, 91% of them singletons. Sequenced sample: Tregs from blood. These receptor sequences come from a human donor in good health. Both conserved end residues are part of each CDR3. The D gene is left open where the match is weak. The listing skips clone size in some rows; elsewhere it reads once, few, many or a size class.

abundance | j_gene | d_gene | v_gene | CDR3nt | CDR3aa
. | TRBJ2-5 | TRBD1 | TRBV14 | TGTGCCAGCAGCCAAGATCCCGGGACAGGGGGCGGCCAGTACTTC | CASSQDPGTGGGQYF
. | TRBJ1-4 | TRBD1 | TRBV5-1 | TGCGCCAGCAGCAAAGGGACAGATGAAAAACTGTTTTTT | CASSKGTDEKLFF
. | TRBJ1-5 | . | TRBV2 | TGTGCCAGCCGCACATGGATTGATCAGCCCCAGCATTTT | CASRTWIDQPQHF
. | TRBJ2-7 | TRBD2 | TRBV2 | TGTGCCAGCAGCGTCCCTAACAGTGGGAGGGAGTTCTACGAGCAGTACTTC | CASSVPNSGREFYEQYF
. | TRBJ2-5 | . | TRBV5-1 | TGCGCCAGCAGCTTGTTTAGGCCGGGGGAGACCCAGTACTTC | CASSLFRPGETQYF
. | TRBJ2-2 | . | TRBV5-1 | TGCGCCAGCAGCACGAACCCCTTTACCGGGGAGCTGTTTTTT | CASSTNPFTGELFF
. | TRBJ1-1 | TRBD1 | TRBV11-2 | TGTGCCAGCAGCCCCCAGGGACAGGGCCCGTGGACTGAAGCTTTCTTT | CASSPQGQGPWTEAFF
. | TRBJ2-4 | . | TRBV2 | TGTGCCAGCGGGGCAGGTTCAAGCATTCAGTACTTC | CASGAGSSIQYF
. | TRBJ2-2 | . | TRBV6-5 | TGTGCCAGCAGTTACTCTCGAGTAACCGGGGAGCTGTTTTTT | CASSYSRVTGELFF
. | TRBJ2-5 | TRBD2 | TRBV5-4 | TGTGCCAGCAGCTTGGGACTAGCGGGGGGGTACCAAGAGACCCAGTACTTC | CASSLGLAGGYQETQYF
. | TRBJ2-3 | . | TRBV4-1 | TGCGCCAGCAGCCAAGGGGACCTTCGCACAGATACGCAGTATTTT | CASSQGDLRTDTQYF
. | TRBJ1-4 | . | TRBV21-1 | TGTGCCAGCTTATACAGGGGAAAACTGTTTTTT | CASLYRGKLFF
. | TRBJ2-7 | TRBD2 | TRBV13 | TGTGCCAGCAGCTTAGGGACTAGCGGTTTGTACGAGCAGTACTTC | CASSLGTSGLYEQYF
. | TRBJ1-4 | TRBD1 | TRBV15 | TGTGCCACCAGCAGCCGGGACAGGGAAGCAACTAATGAAAAACTGTTTTTT | CATSSRDREATNEKLFF
. | TRBJ1-4 | . | TRBV29-1 | TGCAGCTTTCAGGACACCTTACATGAAAAACTGTTTTTT | CSFQDTLHEKLFF
. | TRBJ2-3 | TRBD1 | TRBV7-9 | TGTGCCAGCAGCTTATCGTACAGGGGGCGGAACACAGATACGCAGTATTTT | CASSLSYRGRNTDTQYF
few | TRBJ1-2 | . | TRBV19 | TGTGCCAGTAGTATAGTAGGCAGCTATGGCTACACCTTC | CASSIVGSYGYTF
. | TRBJ1-2 | . | TRBV7-9 | TGTGCCACCAAAACCGGGACGCCGGACCCCCATGGCTACACCTTC | CATKTGTPDPHGYTF
. | TRBJ2-5 | TRBD2 | TRBV2 | TGTGCCAGCAGTGAAACGGTAGCGGGGGGGGGTGAGACCCAGTACTTC | CASSETVAGGGETQYF
. | TRBJ2-1 | . | TRBV6-5 | TGTGCCAGCAGTCCTTCACTAGCACAGGAGCAGTTCTTC | CASSPSLAQEQFF
. | TRBJ2-7 | TRBD2 | TRBV7-9 | TGTGCCAGCAGCCCCCTGGGAGTAGCGGGAAACTACTACGAGCAGTACTTC | CASSPLGVAGNYYEQYF
. | TRBJ2-3 | . | TRBV10-3 | TGTGCCATCAGAAGCGGGCTCAGCACAGATACGCAGTATTTT | CAIRSGLSTDTQYF
few | TRBJ2-3 | . | TRBV6-1 | TGTGCCAGCAGTGAAATGGGTACGGGTCCAGATACGCAGTATTTT | CASSEMGTGPDTQYF
. | TRBJ2-1 | . | TRBV7-6 | TGTGCCAGCAGCCGCCGACAGGCCCTCTACAATGAGCAGTTCTTC | CASSRRQALYNEQFF
. | TRBJ2-1 | TRBD2 | TRBV6-1 | TGTGCCAGCAGTGTTGCTCTAGCGGGGGGCTACAATGAGCAGTTCTTC | CASSVALAGGYNEQFF
. | TRBJ1-2 | TRBD1 | TRBV5-4 | TGTGCCAGCAGCTTGCCTTCACAGGGGAATGGCGGCTACACCTTC | CASSLPSQGNGGYTF
. | TRBJ1-1 | . | TRBV7-3 | TGTGCCAGCAGCTTAACCAAGGGGACTGAAGCTTTCTTT | CASSLTKGTEAFF
. | TRBJ1-1 | . | TRBV6-1 | TGTGCCAGCACCGACCCCTGGAAGGGTGGGACTGAAGCTTTCTTT | CASTDPWKGGTEAFF
. | TRBJ1-1 | . | TRBV9 | TGTGCCAGCAGCGTAACCGACAACACTGAAGCTTTCTTT | CASSVTDNTEAFF
. | TRBJ2-7 | . | TRBV21-1 | TGTGCCAGCAGAAAATCCAGGGGGCGAAATTCGACTAGCGGGAGACCCTACGAGCAGTACTTC | CASRKSRGRNSTSGRPYEQYF
once | TRBJ1-4 | . | TRBV19 | TGTGCCAGTACCTCCCCGGGGGTCGGAGGTGAAAAACTGTTTTTT | CASTSPGVGGEKLFF
. | TRBJ1-5 | . | TRBV4-2 | TGTGCCAGCAGCCAAGATAGGGGGGCGCGGGGTAGGGCCCAGCATTTT | CASSQDRGARGRAQHF
. | TRBJ2-3 | . | TRBV15 | TGTGCCACCAGCAGAAGAGCAGATACGCAGTATTTT | CATSRRADTQYF
. | TRBJ1-6 | TRBD1 | TRBV11-2 | TGTGCCAGCAGCCCTAGGGGGCGTAATTCACCCCTCCACTTT | CASSPRGRNSPLHF
. | TRBJ2-1 | . | TRBV5-4 | TGTGCCAGCAGCTTGGGGAGCTCCTACAATGAGCAGTTCTTC | CASSLGSSYNEQFF
. | TRBJ1-3 | . | TRBV6-5 | TGTGCCAGCAGTTACATGGGGAGCGGGGACACCATATATTTT | CASSYMGSGDTIYF
. | TRBJ1-1 | . | TRBV5-1 | TGCGCCAGCAGCTTGGACAGACCGAACACTGAAGCTTTCTTT | CASSLDRPNTEAFF
. | TRBJ2-2 | . | TRBV5-4 | TGTGCCAGCAGCTTGGGAGGGCTTAGCACCGGGGAGCTGTTTTTT | CASSLGGLSTGELFF
. | TRBJ1-1 | TRBD1 | TRBV5-4 | TGTGCCAGCAGCCTTTGGGGACAGGGGAAGGGGAAAGCTTTCTTT | CASSLWGQGKGKAFF
few | TRBJ2-7 | TRBD2 | TRBV10-3 | TGTGCCACGAGAACTAGCGGGGGCAGCTCCTACGAGCAGTACTTC | CATRTSGGSSYEQYF
. | TRBJ2-5 | TRBD1 | TRBV7-9 | TGTGCCAGCAGCTTAGCGAGGACAGGAGGAGAGACCCAGTACTTC | CASSLARTGGETQYF
once | TRBJ2-7 | . | TRBV5-1 | TGCGCCAGCAGCTTTATAGCGGATTCCTACGAGCAGTACTTC | CASSFIADSYEQYF
. | TRBJ2-5 | . | TRBV11-2 | TGTGCCAGCAGCTACCGGGGGACGGGAACGGCAACGCGGGGGACCCAGTACTTC | CASSYRGTGTATRGTQYF
. | TRBJ1-5 | . | TRBV6-1 | TGTGCCAGCAGAGAACCGGGCCGGGAGGGTCAGCCCCAGCATTTT | CASREPGREGQPQHF
. | TRBJ2-1 | . | TRBV7-3 | TGTGCCAGCAGCCTCTGGGGGGCAGGTAACAATGAGCAGTTCTTC | CASSLWGAGNNEQFF
. | TRBJ2-2 | . | TRBV5-1 | TGCGCCAGCAGCTCTCAAGCCGGGGAGCTGTTTTTT | CASSSQAGELFF
. | TRBJ2-7 | TRBD1 | TRBV5-4 | TGTGCCAGCAGATTAGACAGGGATCACTACGAGCAGTACTTC | CASRLDRDHYEQYF